The clone carrying this T cell receptor (beta chain) was recorded at least ten times. Antigen: not known. This specimen belongs to a study of identical twins. TCRdb analysed the 5' RACE reads with MiXCR anew, one entry per CDR3 protein. There are 690,000 or so distinct CDR3 sequences in the sample; less than 10% occur only once, and 0.75% to 1% lies in the top ten. Study-wide results and limits: Models predicted too little out-of-frame TCR alpha sharing in monozygotic twins.

Unmatched junction bases numbered 17, after V lost 5 bases and J lost 11 bases. This CDR3 contains 15 residues. Germline V gene lookup returns CDR1 SEHNR and CDR2 FQNEAQ (reference sequence). The same sample was also studied in work on yellow fever vaccine responses in identical twins.

The V and J genes are TRBV7-9 and TRBJ1-1, with TRBD1 matching over 7 bases. The receptor was isolated from a woman aged 18-30 years in good health. Sequenced sample: PBMCs. CDR3 in amino acids: CASSESGDSASGAFF. CDR3 DNA sequence: TGTGCCAGCAGCGAATCCGGGGACAGCGCTTCGGGGGCTTTCTTT.